This TCR beta chain was sequenced for a study of vaccination and CD4 T cells after COVID-19 (dated by TCRdb to the early 2020s). Background on the whole study: SARS-CoV-2 positivity had been established in the convalescent patients by nasal swab PCR, and mild disease was recorded in several of these patients and severe disease in one. The convalescent cohort comprised six males and four females, including two Hispanic individuals, seven Caucasians, two Asians and one multiracial person. Each participant got two doses of either the Pfizer-BioNTech BNT162b2 vaccine (n=8) or the Moderna mRNA-1273 vaccine (n=2). Post-COVID blood samples were collected from convalescent patients a median of about 92 days after diagnosis, with a range of roughly 30 to 170 days. The time from the second vaccine dose to post-vaccine blood sampling had a median of around 72 days and ranged from about 12 to 250 days. For stimulating the cultures, overlapping spike peptide pools were used, derived from SARS-CoV-2 as well as from the common cold coronaviruses HCoV-NL63, HCoV-OC43 and HCoV-229E. Control cultures used a CEFX viral epitope pool as positive control, an HIV-1 Nef peptide pool as negative control, or no peptide. The spike-specific CD4+ TCR repertoire was compared before and after mRNA vaccination in approximately 9 COVID-19 convalescent patients and several infection-naive healthy vaccine recipients. General findings and caveats noted by the study authors: In convalescent patients, nearly all vaccine-specific clones (304 of 307) were found to be mono-reactive for SARS-CoV-2 spike rather than cross-reactive with common cold coronaviruses. The study included relatively few convalescent patients and did not analyze early timepoints after natural infection. In convalescent patients, a median approximately 86% of post-vaccine SARS-CoV-2-reactive clones were detected only after vaccination, and vaccine-specific priming was suggested by this finding. An increase in the median number of SARS-CoV-2-reactive clonotypes from approximately 23 after infection to roughly 39 after vaccination was observed, but the change was not found to be significant.

Unmatched junction bases come to 7, with V trimmed by 6 bases and J by 5 bases. CDR1 MNHNS and CDR2 SASEGT were looked up in the germline V gene. Taken from cysteine to phenylalanine, the CDR3 has 14 residues. The kept DNA is CDR3 alone, 42 bases in frame from the first base. In regard to this clonotype: It has no known antigen specificity. No much larger clone is present one base from it, and per-base qualities are unavailable.

According to the study, the label for this sample's treatment or condition signals: roughly 11-day PBMC culture with coronavirus spike peptide pools or control peptides (ViraFEST assay). The ViraFEST assay, used in the study, expanded antigen-specific T cells with peptide pools and then identified the expanded clonotypes through TCR sequencing. The convalescent patients' positive SARS-CoV-2 PCR tests were from March to December 2020, which was before the Alpha, Beta and Delta variants emerged in the United States. PBMCs were cultured at around 2 million per well in IMDM supplemented with approximately 5.4% human AB serum and about 9.6 IU/ml IL-2, with roughly 9.5 ug/ml peptide pools added. On days 3 and 7, half of the culture medium was replaced with fresh IL-2-containing medium. After 9 to 11 days of culture, CD4+ T cells were isolated by negative selection with the EasySep CD4+ T cell isolation kit. Ficoll-Paque Plus gradient centrifugation was used to isolate PBMCs from whole blood, and the isolated PBMCs were then either used fresh or cryopreserved at -140C. In general, triplicate wells were set up for every culture condition.

The method behind the library was PCR. At the Johns Hopkins FTIC core, DNA from the cultured CD4+ T cells underwent TCR sequencing with the Oncomine TCR Beta short-read assay. The QIAamp micro DNA kit was used to extract genomic DNA from the cultured CD4+ T cells. The Oncomine TCR Beta libraries from cultured CD4+ T cells were pooled using unique dual indexes and then sequenced on an Illumina iSeq 100. Per the source publication's procedure: Non-productive sequences were removed, and CDR3s that did not start with C, did not end with F or W, or were shorter than 7 amino acids were discarded. Antigen-specific clonotypes were identified with the MANAFEST web application by comparing peptide-stimulated wells with reference and other culture wells. Positive clones required FDR below 0.05, an odds ratio above 5, and productive frequency above 0.1% in at least two of three replicate wells. A clonotype was classed as cross-reactive if the clonotype showed significant expansion both in SARS-CoV-2 spike wells and in at least one common cold coronavirus spike condition. Using R version 3.6.1, CDR3 homology was evaluated through Levenshtein distances (stringdist) along with unrooted phylogenetic trees (ape). TCRdb reprocessing: public reads trimmed at Q25 with fastp, clones called with MiXCR, in-frame beta chains kept. Each CDR3 protein appears once, grouped with its most common genes and DNA. The authors' filters were not applied to this entry. Here the sample has about 15,000 distinct CDR3 sequences; roughly two fifths occur a single time. Around 5.6% of the sample is held by the ten biggest clonotypes.

The V and J segments used are TRBV6-1 and TRBJ1-2, with 9 junctional bases fitting TRBD1. Sequencing was performed on CD4+ T cells from blood, cultured in vitro, taken before SARS-CoV-2 vaccination. The receptor was isolated from a human donor who had recovered from COVID-19. The CDR3 region: CASSSGQGTYGYTF. Read as DNA, the sequence is TGTGCCAGCAGCTCGGGACAGGGTACATATGGCTACACCTTC.